This TCR beta chain was retrieved from a study of technical replicates of blood from several donors. Method: immunoSEQ multiplex PCR; TCRdb's copy keeps in-frame clones and lacks some. The sample yields tens of thousands of clones, around 84% seen once. A single count supports this clone. With 6 bases clipped from V and 3 bases from J, the junction kept 10 bases outside the gene matches. Looked up from germline, CDR1 is ENHRY and CDR2 is SYGVKD. CDR3 size: 15 residues. This TCR came from a human donor in good health. Some clones in this sample may be carry-over from other donors' samples. V is TRBV10-3 and J is TRBJ1-1; 7 bases map to TRBD1. The sample was PBMCs. CDR3 sequence: CAIRGTVGRDTEAFF. The CDR3 DNA reads as TGTGCCATCAGGGGGACAGTAGGGCGGGACACTGAAGCTTTCTTT.